Sequencing of this TCR beta chain was carried out in a study of T cells after yellow fever vaccination. V lost 1 base and J 5 bases, leaving 8 bases between the germline ends. Germline V CDR1 and CDR2: LGHDT, YNNKEL (reference sequence). The CDR3 has 13 amino acids. Template switching with 5'RACE generated the TCR cDNA and added a universal primer site and UMIs. Each CDR3 protein gets one entry after TCRdb re-called the 5' RACE reads with MiXCR. The data contain approximately 110,000 distinct CDR3 sequences, 6.5% to 9% of them seen just once; the ten biggest clones take up about 25%. Ten or more counts support this clonotype. Antigen unknown. Study-level findings and limits: CD4 and CD8 compartments shared a small share of clonotypes. Post-booster samples contained most primary-vaccination clones (approximately 96% CD4, about 87% CD8). Abundant contaminating clonotypes from the bulk population could appear in FACS-sorted repertoires.

The V gene is TRBV3-1, the J gene TRBJ2-5; D is possibly TRBD2 (6 bases). This TCR was sampled from a man aged 30 to 39 who received the YFV17D yellow fever vaccine. The specimen comprised CD8+ T cells sorted from PBMCs, sampled 45 days after the yellow fever booster vaccination. DNA for the CDR3: TGTGCCAGCAGCCAAGCGGGAGAGGAGACCCAGTACTTC. It encodes CASSQAGEETQYF.